Listed below are T cell receptor beta chains from one sample, sequenced in a study of shared clonotypes between healthy human individuals. Produced via immunoSEQ multiplex PCR; TCRdb's table is partial and in-frame only. This table holds 2,100,000 or so clones, 90% to 97% found once. The sample consisted of naive CD4+ T cells sorted from blood. The origin of the receptors is a young man in good health. Each CDR3 is given with its conserved first and last residue.

j_call | v_call | cdr3_aa
TRBJ1-4 | TRBV20-1 | CSAPNEKLFF
TRBJ2-2 | TRBV19 | CASSNGQAKAGELFF
TRBJ2-7 | TRBV7-2 | CASSRRVVSTSYEQYF
TRBJ2-7 | TRBV5-1 | CASATTGESYEQYF
TRBJ1-1 | TRBV4-1 | CASSQGTDLGTEAFF
TRBJ1-3 | TRBV10-3 | CAISEGGGGNTIYF
TRBJ2-7 | TRBV7-3 | CASSQQGHSYEQYF
TRBJ1-4 | TRBV5-1 | CASQGATNEKLFF
TRBJ1-1 | TRBV30 | CAWTQMNTEAFF
TRBJ1-2 | TRBV28 | CASSHQDRAYGYTF
TRBJ1-1 | TRBV27 | CASSFAPGRRGTEAFF
TRBJ2-5 | TRBV7-2 | CASSSYGPQETQYF
TRBJ2-4 | TRBV4-1 | CASSQERGEDGEVLAKNIQYF
TRBJ2-3 | TRBV7-8 | CASSLGPQNTDTQYF
TRBJ2-7 | TRBV5-1 | CASSTAYEQYF
TRBJ2-7 | TRBV27 | CASSRGQVYEQYF
TRBJ2-7 | TRBV30 | CAWGTLISGRRSYEQYF
TRBJ2-2 | TRBV6-1 | CASIHSDRVSGELFF
TRBJ1-4 | TRBV5-1 | CASSSEPGEGEKLFF
TRBJ2-1 | TRBV2 | CASSEGREGYEQFF
TRBJ1-1 | TRBV29-1 | CSAIDGNTEAFF
TRBJ2-3 | TRBV9 | CASSVVTGMQYF
TRBJ2-7 | TRBV30 | CACPGAGLKQYF
TRBJ2-6 | TRBV4-1 | CASSQEESHSGANVLTF
TRBJ2-2 | TRBV19 | CASTVRTPTGELFF
TRBJ2-3 | TRBV5-8 | CASSSSGQSVGTDTQYF
TRBJ2-1 | TRBV7-8 | CASSLTGTTIYNEQFF
TRBJ1-6 | TRBV18 | CASSRLNSPLHF
TRBJ1-6 | TRBV12-5 | CASGLVGSPLHF